The 25 T cell receptor beta chains below were found in one sample sequenced in a study of blood T cell repertoires in COVID-19. Assay: immunoSEQ multiplex PCR; the TCRdb copy retains only in-frame clones and omits some. The table lists 50,000 to 70,000 clones, approximately 89% of them singletons. Input material: peripheral blood. Receptors were obtained from a man in his 60s with active or convalescent COVID-19.

The chain has TRBV4-1 and TRBJ1-1, with 7 nucleotides matching TRBD1. In germline, CDR1 is MGHRA, CDR2 YSYEKL. The length of the CDR3 is 15 residues. J lost 0 bases, V lost 3 bases, and 4 bases had no gene match. DNA for the CDR3: TGCGCCAGCAGCCAGCTGGACAGGATGAACACTGAAGCTTTCTTT. It codes for CASSQLDRMNTEAFF.

V is TRBV12-3 or TRBV12-4 and J is TRBJ2-7, with D possibly being TRBD2 (6 bases). The CDR3 is 12 residues long. Trimming took 5 bases from V and 6 from J, leaving 11 bases between them. CDR3 DNA: TGTGCCAGCAGTCTCGGAGGGCTCGAGCAGTACTTC. Amino acid sequence: CASSLGGLEQYF.

This clone has just one count. The rearrangement joins TRBV5-1 to TRBJ2-1; 8 positions match TRBD1. Trimming removed 5 bases from V and 4 bases from J; junction bases left unmatched: 8. Germline assignment: CDR1 SGHRS and CDR2 YFSETQ. The CDR3 spans 15 residues. CDR3 amino acids: CASRPGTGVYNEQFF. CDR3 in DNA: TGCGCCAGCAGACCCGGGACAGGAGTATACAATGAGCAGTTCTTC. The whole variable domain, filled in from reference TRBV5-1 and TRBJ2-1, reads KAGVTQTPRYLIKTRGQQVTLSCSPISGHRSVSWYQQTPGQGLQFLFEYFSETQRNKGNFPGRFSGRQFSNSRSEMNVSTLELGDSALYLCASRPGTGVYNEQFFGPGTRLTVL.

The V and J genes are TRBV27 and TRBJ1-5, with 9 bases matching TRBD1. Germline CDR1 is MNHEY and CDR2 is SMNVEV (reference sequence). Trimming at V came to 5 bases and at J to 4 bases, leaving 0 bases not matched to a gene. This CDR3 contains 13 residues. CDR3 nucleotide sequence: TGTGCCAGCAGTGGGACAGGGAATCAGCCCCAGCATTTT. It codes for CASSGTGNQPQHF.

The V call is TRBV29-1, the J call TRBJ1-4; no firm D call. CDR3 length: 15 amino acids. Germline assignment: CDR1 SQVTM and CDR2 ANQGSEA. The V gene lost 4 bases and the J gene lost 8 bases, with 20 bases spanning the gap. The CDR3 is CSVGGSWEGNEKLFF. CDR3 in DNA: TGCAGCGTTGGAGGAAGCTGGGAGGGTAACGAAAAACTGTTTTTT. The variable domain in full, completed from reference TRBV29-1 and TRBJ1-4, reads SAVISQKPSRDICQRGTSLTIQCQVDSQVTMMFWYRQQPGQSLTLIATANQGSEATYESGFVIDKFPISRPNLTFSTLTVSNMSPEDSSIYLCSVGGSWEGNEKLFFGSGTQLSVL.

The table lists this clone with a count of one. The CDR3 loop is CASSPFGGGTDTQYF. CDR3 sequence (DNA): TGTGCCAGCAGCCCATTCGGCGGAGGCACAGATACGCAGTATTTT. The V and J genes are TRBV7-6 and TRBJ2-3; D not resolved. This CDR3 is 15 amino acids long. Germline V CDR1 and CDR2: SGHVS, FNYEAQ. V was clipped by 5 bases and J by 1 base, with 13 bases between them.

The rearrangement uses TRBV4-1 and TRBJ2-1; D may be TRBD2 (6 bases). V was pared by 3 bases and J by 1 base, with 13 bases between. CDR1 is MGHRA, CDR2 YSYEKL, per germline. CDR3 size: 16 residues. The CDR3 DNA follows: TGCGCCAGCAGCCACCCCGGGACTCTTTCCTACAATGAGCAGTTCTTC. Protein: CASSHPGTLSYNEQFF.

The chain employs TRBV9 and TRBJ2-1; a weak D match, TRBD2 (6 bases). V lost 2 bases and J lost 7, with 10 bases in between. The CDR3 has 13 amino acids. Germline loops: CDR1 SGDLS, CDR2 YYNGEE. The DNA of the CDR3 is TGTGCCAGCAGCGTTAACAGCGGGAATGAGCAGTTCTTC. Translation gives CASSVNSGNEQFF.

This rearrangement joins TRBV21-1 to TRBJ1-1; the listed D gene, TRBD1, was not tested against the DNA. TRBV21-1 is listed as a pseudogene. CDR3 length equals 15 residues. CDR3 sequence (DNA): TGTGCCAGCAGGGACAGGGGGAGGATTGAGACTGAAGCTTTCTTT. It translates to CASRDRGRIETEAFF.

The chain combines TRBV2 with TRBJ1-3; no clear D gene. Trimming left V 5 bases short and J 0 bases short, with 8 bases between. The V gene's germline CDR1 is SNHLY and CDR2 FYNNEI. This CDR3 region has 14 residues. CDR3 coding DNA: TGTGCCAGCAGTACAGCTACCTCTGGAAACACCATATATTTT. Encoded protein: CASSTATSGNTIYF.

This clone came up once. The V gene is TRBV7-9, the J gene TRBJ1-2; perhaps TRBD1 as D (6 bases). The V gene's germline CDR1 is SEHNR and CDR2 FQNEAQ (reference sequence). V dropped 3 bases and J dropped 7 bases, with 9 bases sitting between them. This CDR3 spans 12 amino acids. The CDR3 DNA sequence: TGTGCCAGCAGCTTCACAGGGTTTGGCTACACCTTC. Translated: CASSFTGFGYTF.

V and J are TRBV20-1 and TRBJ1-2; 7 nucleotides line up with TRBD1. Germline V gives CDR1 DFQATT, CDR2 SNEGSKA (reference sequence). V shed 3 bases and J 4 bases; nucleotides not matched to a gene: 2. CDR3 length: 12 residues. DNA for the CDR3: TGCAGTGCTAGTCCAGGGGGCTATGGCTACACCTTC. It is translated as CSASPGGYGYTF.

V gene TRBV28 combines with J gene TRBJ2-4; 7 nucleotides match TRBD1. Per the germline V gene, CDR1 is MDHEN and CDR2 is SYDVKM. This CDR3 is 17 amino acids long. J lost 0 bases, V lost 7 bases, and 12 bases had no gene match. CDR3 loop: CASTDGQARLAKNIQYF. The CDR3 DNA sequence: TGTGCCAGCACCGATGGACAGGCCCGGCTAGCCAAAAACATTCAGTACTTC.

Here the CDR3 DNA reads TGTGCCAGCAGCCTTATACTCGGGACTAGCGTTAAGAACGAGCAGTACTTC. Its protein is CASSLILGTSVKNEQYF. This chain connects TRBV13 to TRBJ2-7; 10 bases map to TRBD2. Germline V gene data show CDR1 as PRHDT and CDR2 as FYEKMQ (reference sequence). There are 17 residues in the CDR3. The V gene end was trimmed by 5 bases and the J gene end by 5 bases; junction bases not matched to a gene: 15.

This clone was counted only a few times. The chain has TRBV7-8 and TRBJ2-5; unclear D gene. Germline CDR1 and CDR2: SGHVS and FQNEAQ. This CDR3 spans 13 amino acids. V was trimmed by 5 bases and J by 2 bases, leaving 9 bases between them. CDR3 residues: CASSPPRQETQYF. The CDR3 bases are TGTGCCAGCAGCCCACCCCGGCAAGAGACCCAGTACTTC.

The chain combines TRBV7-6 with TRBJ2-1; 9 nucleotides match TRBD1. The V gene end was trimmed by 3 bases and the J gene end by 9 bases; junction bases not matched to a gene: 9. CDR3 length: 15 amino acids. Germline V gene sequence: CDR1 SGHVS, CDR2 FNYEAQ. The CDR3 region is CASSFTGTGRIEQFF. In DNA form, the CDR3 reads TGTGCCAGCAGCTTCACCGGGACAGGGCGTATTGAGCAGTTCTTC.

This chain connects TRBV6-1 to TRBJ2-1, with 12 bases that match TRBD2. Unmatched junction bases numbered 5, after V lost 7 bases and J lost 4 bases. Germline assignment: CDR1 MNHNS and CDR2 SASEGT. This CDR3 region has 15 residues. The CDR3 protein is CASKKLAGGYNEQFF. CDR3 nucleotides: TGTGCCAGCAAAAAACTAGCGGGGGGATACAATGAGCAGTTCTTC.

As DNA, the CDR3 is TGTGCCAGCAGCCTCGACAGGGCTCCTAACTATGGCTACACCTTC. Translated, it gives CASSLDRAPNYGYTF. The rearrangement uses TRBV3-1 (or the pseudogene TRBV3-2) and TRBJ1-2; 7 nucleotides agree with TRBD1. Looked up from germline, CDR1 is LGHDT and CDR2 is YNNKEL (reference sequence). V lost 4 bases, J lost 0 bases, and 5 bases stayed unmatched. This CDR3 has 15 amino acids.

The chain has TRBV6-5 and TRBJ1-5; 11 bases are shared with TRBD1. Germline lookup yields CDR1 MNHEY and CDR2 SVGAGI. The CDR3 extends over 16 amino acids. Trimming at V came to 4 bases and at J to 6 bases, leaving 8 bases not matched to a gene. The CDR3 sequence: CASSSYTGTGGQPQHF. The DNA for the CDR3 is TGTGCCAGCAGTTCCTACACCGGGACAGGGGGTCAGCCCCAGCATTTT.

This chain links TRBV7-2 with TRBJ2-1, with TRBD2 matching 11 bases. This CDR3 spans 16 amino acids. V shed 0 bases and J 9 bases; nucleotides not matched to a gene: 7. Germline V gives CDR1 SGHTA, CDR2 FQGNSA. CDR3 amino acids: CASSLAVAGGIGEQFF. The CDR3 nucleotides read TGTGCCAGCAGCTTAGCCGTAGCGGGAGGGATAGGTGAGCAGTTCTTC.

The V and J genes are TRBV27 and TRBJ1-6; 7 bases fit TRBD1. The V gene's germline CDR1 is MNHEY and CDR2 SMNVEV (reference sequence). The CDR3 is 15 amino acids. Trimming removed 7 bases from V and 6 bases from J; junction bases left unmatched: 9. CDR3 sequence (DNA): TGTGCCAGCAAAATACCGACAGGGAGTAATTCACCCCTCCACTTT. Its translation: CASKIPTGSNSPLHF.

The chain is built from TRBV19 and TRBJ2-7; TRBD2 matches at 13 bases. Germline CDR1 reads LNHDA; CDR2 reads SQIVND (reference sequence). The junction had 2 bases not matched to a gene; V was cut back by 3 bases and J by 0 bases. This CDR3 has 16 residues. The CDR3 sequence is CASSMGLAGSSYEQYF. The DNA for the CDR3 is TGTGCCAGTAGTATGGGACTAGCGGGGAGCTCCTACGAGCAGTACTTC.

This CDR3 reads CASSQTGERTDTQYF. Here the CDR3 DNA reads TGTGCCAGCAGCCAAACGGGGGAGAGGACAGATACGCAGTATTTT. The V call is TRBV7-6, the J call TRBJ2-3; maybe TRBD2 (6 bases). The CDR3 is made up of 15 amino acids. Germline values: CDR1 SGHVS, CDR2 FNYEAQ. V gave up 5 bases and J gave up 3 bases, with 15 bases separating them.

This CDR3 is CASKTDSYEQYF. CDR3 bases: TGTGCCAGCAAAACGGACAGCTACGAGCAGTACTTC. The V and J genes are TRBV6-5 and TRBJ2-7; a weak D match, TRBD1 (6 bases). Germline V gives CDR1 MNHEY, CDR2 SVGAGI. The V end lost 7 bases, the J end lost 3 bases, and 10 bases lay between the germline ends. There are 12 residues in the CDR3.

V and J are TRBV5-1 and TRBJ2-7; 12 nucleotides match TRBD2. CDR3 length: 17 residues. Trimming at V came to 4 bases and at J to 2 bases, leaving 10 bases not matched to a gene. The germline V gene has CDR1 SGHRS and CDR2 YFSETQ. The DNA of the CDR3 is TGCGCCAGCAGCCGGGGTTCCCGGACTAGCGGGGCCTACGAGCAGTACTTC. This gives the protein CASSRGSRTSGAYEQYF.